The clone carrying this TCR beta chain has at least ten counts. Its specificity is unknown. TCRdb's copy holds only in-frame clones and misses some; the assay was immunoSEQ multiplex PCR. This sample carries 40,000 or so clones, none of them present only once. The V gene end was trimmed by 3 bases and the J gene end by 3 bases; junction bases not matched to a gene: 7. This CDR3 is 18 amino acids long. CDR1 SGHDT and CDR2 YYEEEE come from the germline V gene. This sample is part of a study of T cells after posttransplantation cyclophosphamide. Study-wide results and limits: Later post-transplant blood repertoires were often dominated by donor CD8+ memory clones. After PTCy, TRB diversity resembled that of CNI/methotrexate controls. Skin or GI-infiltrating T cells shared few TRB sequences with blood.

Material for sequencing was PBMCs. This chain connects TRBV5-6 to TRBJ2-1, with 15 nucleotides matching TRBD2. This sequence originates from a man aged 25 to 40 in good health and a related stem cell transplant donor. CDR3 DNA: TGTGCCAGCAGCTCGGGACTAGCGGGGGGCAGTCTCTACAATGAGCAGTTCTTC. Its translation is CASSSGLAGGSLYNEQFF.